The 28 T cell receptor beta chains below come from one sample, sequenced in a study of technical replicates of blood from several donors. Assay: immunoSEQ multiplex PCR; the TCRdb copy retains only in-frame clones and omits some. The data hold some 89,000 clones, with about 95% observed a single time. Material for sequencing was T cells isolated from PBMCs. These TCRs come from a human donor in good health.

This chain connects TRBV27 to TRBJ1-3; no clear D gene. Per germline, CDR1 MNHEY and CDR2 SMNVEV (reference sequence). The CDR3 is made up of 13 amino acids. Trimming stripped 5 bases from V and 0 bases from J, with 5 bases between. CDR3 coding DNA: TGTGCCAGCAGTAGCTTCTCTGGAAACACCATATATTTT. Its protein is CASSSFSGNTIYF.

The gene calls are TRBV5-5 and TRBJ2-3; no firm D call. The V and J ends lost 7 bases and 2 bases respectively, with 17 bases between them. Germline loops: CDR1 SGHKS, CDR2 YYEKEE (reference sequence). There are 15 residues in the CDR3. CDR3 amino acids: CASASLPFYTDTQYF. The CDR3 DNA sequence: TGTGCCAGCGCTTCGCTGCCGTTCTACACAGATACGCAGTATTTT.

This sequence joins TRBV27 and TRBJ2-7, with D perhaps TRBD1 (6 bases). V was pared by 2 bases and J by 4 bases, with 9 bases between. Germline V gives CDR1 MNHEY, CDR2 SMNVEV (reference sequence). The CDR3 is 13 residues long. CDR3 sequence reads: CASSLNREYEQYF. DNA for the CDR3: TGTGCCAGCAGTTTAAACAGGGAATACGAGCAGTACTTC.

This sequence joins TRBV6-5 and TRBJ2-7; D perhaps matches TRBD1 (6 bases). Germline values: CDR1 MNHEY, CDR2 SVGAGI. The V and J ends lost 5 bases and 0 bases respectively, with 11 bases between them. The CDR3 extends over 14 amino acids. CDR3 in amino acids: CASSPRDTSYEQYF. The CDR3 DNA reads TGTGCCAGCAGTCCCCGGGACACCTCCTACGAGCAGTACTTC.

This clone occurred once. The J gene is TRBJ1-5, the V gene TRBV19; weak D call: TRBD1 (5 bases). The CDR3 sequence is 15 residues long. Trimming cost V 2 bases and J 4 bases, with 12 bases left between them. Germline values: CDR1 LNHDA, CDR2 SQIVND (reference sequence). The CDR3: CASSIYATVNQPQHF. The DNA for the CDR3 is TGTGCCAGTAGTATATATGCGACAGTGAATCAGCCCCAGCATTTT.

The chain has TRBV27 and TRBJ2-1; D might be TRBD2 (6 bases). The CDR3 contains 12 residues. Germline CDR1 MNHEY, CDR2 SMNVEV (reference sequence). Between the trimmed V and J ends, which lost 3 bases and 9 bases, there was a span of 9 bases. Here the CDR3 reads CASSFGGGEQFF. In DNA, the CDR3 is TGTGCCAGCAGTTTCGGGGGTGGTGAGCAGTTCTTC.

This chain links TRBV19 with TRBJ1-6; D gene unclear. V lost 4 bases to trimming and J lost 0 bases, with 4 bases between them. The CDR3 runs 14 residues. Germline lookup yields CDR1 LNHDA and CDR2 SQIVND (reference sequence). The CDR3: CASSRSSYNSPLHF. Here the CDR3 DNA reads TGTGCCAGTAGTAGGAGCTCCTATAATTCACCCCTCCACTTT.

The chain has TRBV11-2 and TRBJ1-2; the match to TRBD1 covers 7 bases. Per germline, CDR1 SGHAT and CDR2 FQNNGV. Unmatched junction bases numbered 3, after V lost 1 base and J lost 7 bases. CDR3 length equals 13 residues. CDR3 amino acids: CASSLVRQGGYTF. The CDR3 DNA is TGTGCCAGCAGCTTAGTTCGACAGGGTGGCTACACCTTC.

The genes are TRBV7-9 and TRBJ2-2; tentative D call: TRBD1 (6 bases). The CDR3 covers 14 residues. Germline V gene data show CDR1 as SEHNR and CDR2 as FQNEAQ (reference sequence). The CDR3 here is CAVLGGTNTGELFF. CDR3 bases: TGTGCGGTATTAGGGGGAACGAACACCGGGGAGCTGTTTTTT.

The gene calls are TRBV5-1 and TRBJ1-1; 10 nucleotides align to TRBD1. CDR1 and CDR2 (germline): SGHRS, YFSETQ. After removal of 2 bases from V and 5 bases from J, the junction contained 3 bases not matched to a gene. This CDR3 contains 14 residues. In DNA form, the CDR3 reads TGCGCCAGCAGCTTAGGACAGGGGGGAACTGAAGCTTTCTTT. As protein: CASSLGQGGTEAFF.

The chain joins TRBV6-5 to TRBJ1-1, with D maybe TRBD1 (6 bases). The CDR3 contains 15 residues. Germline V gives CDR1 MNHEY, CDR2 SVGAGI. Between the trimmed V and J ends, which lost 2 bases and 3 bases, there was a span of 13 bases. CDR3: CASSYRTAIDTEAFF. CDR3 nucleotides: TGTGCCAGCAGTTACCGGACAGCCATAGACACTGAAGCTTTCTTT.

The chain recombines TRBV13 with TRBJ2-7; 10 positions agree with TRBD2. V dropped 5 bases and J dropped 4; count of bases not matched to a gene: 5. Germline V lookup: CDR1 PRHDT, CDR2 FYEKMQ (reference sequence). This CDR3 spans 14 amino acids. Here the CDR3 DNA reads TGTGCCAGCAGCCCGACTAGCGGGTCTTACGAGCAGTACTTC. Translating it yields CASSPTSGSYEQYF.

The chain employs TRBV27 and TRBJ2-7; 7 bases are a match to TRBD2. Germline assignment: CDR1 MNHEY and CDR2 SMNVEV (reference sequence). CDR3 size: 13 residues. Trimming at V came to 6 bases and at J to 3 bases, leaving 5 bases not matched to a gene. CDR3 in amino acids: CASRMAGDYEQYF. In DNA, the CDR3 is TGTGCCAGCAGGATGGCGGGGGACTACGAGCAGTACTTC.

The genes are TRBV6-5 and TRBJ2-2, with D unresolved. V lost 5 bases to trimming and J lost 5 bases, with 12 bases between them. Per the germline V gene, CDR1 is MNHEY and CDR2 is SVGAGI. This CDR3 contains 14 residues. This CDR3 reads CASSTPRVTGELFF. The CDR3 nucleotides are TGTGCCAGCAGTACGCCTCGGGTGACCGGGGAGCTGTTTTTT.

The chain recombines TRBV6-1 with TRBJ1-5, with 10 bases that match TRBD1. The ends lost 4 bases at V and 1 base at J; junction bases unmatched: 4. The CDR3 covers 16 residues. CDR1 is MNHNS and CDR2 is SASEGT in the germline V gene. For the CDR3, the DNA is TGTGCCAGCAGTGTTCCGGGACAGGGGAGCAATCAGCCCCAGCATTTT. Translation gives CASSVPGQGSNQPQHF.

V is TRBV7-2 and J is TRBJ2-2; the match to TRBD1 covers 8 bases. This CDR3 is 15 amino acids long. CDR1 SGHTA and CDR2 FQGNSA come from the germline V gene. The V and J ends lost 6 bases and 6 bases, in that order; junction bases with no gene match: 9. The CDR3 nucleotides read TGTGCCAGCAGTACCGGACAGGGATCAGCCGGGGAGCTGTTTTTT. Protein sequence: CASSTGQGSAGELFF.

The chain employs TRBV9 and TRBJ2-1, with TRBD2 matching over 7 bases. Trimming took 4 bases from V and 0 from J; bases not matched to a gene: 16. The length of the CDR3 is 19 residues. Per germline, CDR1 SGDLS and CDR2 YYNGEE. Here the CDR3 reads CASSPRWASGESSYNEQFF. The CDR3 DNA reads TGTGCCAGCAGCCCGCGATGGGCTAGCGGAGAGAGCTCCTACAATGAGCAGTTCTTC.

This clone showed up just once. The rearrangement joins TRBV9 to TRBJ1-3, with a possible D match to TRBD1 (5 bases). V was cut by 3 bases and J by 0 bases, with 10 bases left in between. In germline, CDR1 is SGDLS, CDR2 YYNGEE. The CDR3 extends over 15 amino acids. The CDR3 DNA is TGTGCCAGCAGCGATATAGGGGTCTCTGGAAACACCATATATTTT. It yields the protein CASSDIGVSGNTIYF.

The V gene is TRBV4-2, the J gene TRBJ2-5; D is undetermined. The CDR3 runs 14 residues. Germline V gives CDR1 LGHNA, CDR2 YNFKEQ. V was trimmed by 0 bases and J by 5 bases, leaving 10 bases between them. CDR3 nucleotides: TGTGCCAGCAGCCAAGATCTTATTTCGGAGACCCAGTACTTC. This encodes CASSQDLISETQYF.

The genes are TRBV6-5 and TRBJ1-4; D remains unclear. This CDR3 comprises 14 residues. CDR1 is MNHEY, CDR2 SVGAGI, per germline. Trimming pared 6 bases from V and 5 bases from J, leaving 13 bases between. The CDR3 sequence: CASRRQIGNEKLFF. The CDR3 DNA follows: TGTGCCAGCAGACGACAAATAGGAAATGAAAAACTGTTTTTT.

The CDR3, as DNA: TGTGCCAGCAGCTTTTATAGCACAGGGGTGAACACTGAAGCTTTCTTT. Protein: CASSFYSTGVNTEAFF. The chain combines TRBV11-3 with TRBJ1-1; TRBD1 agrees at 7 bases. This CDR3 has 16 residues. Trimming cost V 3 bases and J 0 bases; bases outside gene matches: 7. The V gene's germline CDR1 is SGHNT and CDR2 YENEEA. Full variable domain (remainder filled in from reference TRBV11-3 and TRBJ1-1): EAGVVQSPRYKIIEKKQPVAFWCNPISGHNTLYWYLQNLGQGPELLIRYENEEAVDDSQLPKDRFSAERLKGVDSTLKIQPAELGDSAVYLCASSFYSTGVNTEAFFGQGTRLTVV.

V is TRBV4-3 and J is TRBJ2-5; no definite D call. Germline V gene data show CDR1 as LGHNA and CDR2 as YSLEER. This CDR3 is built from 13 residues. V was cut by 0 bases and J by 3 bases, with 5 bases left in between. The CDR3 DNA sequence: TGCGCCAGCAGCCAAGAAAGAGAAGAGACCCAGTACTTC. Protein: CASSQEREETQYF.

The rearrangement joins TRBV29-1 to TRBJ2-7, with 8 bases identical to TRBD1. CDR1 and CDR2 from the germline V gene are SQVTM and ANQGSEA. V gave up 4 bases and J gave up 3 bases; unmatched junction bases: 5. CDR3 length: 13 residues. The CDR3 DNA reads TGCAGCGTTGGGACAGGGAAGAGCTACGAGCAGTACTTC. This codes for CSVGTGKSYEQYF.

V is TRBV4-3 and J is TRBJ2-1, with a tentative D call TRBD2 (7 bases). The germline CDR1 and CDR2 sequences are LGHNA and YSLEER. This CDR3 contains 16 residues. V was trimmed by 0 bases and J by 9 bases, leaving 18 bases between them. The CDR3 sequence is CASSQDGDLGGVEQFF. CDR3 DNA: TGCGCCAGCAGCCAAGATGGGGACCTAGGGGGGGTTGAGCAGTTCTTC.

V and J are TRBV6-1 and TRBJ2-1; 8 bases align to TRBD2. CDR1 and CDR2 from the germline V gene are MNHNS and SASEGT. The CDR3 is made up of 14 amino acids. V lost 4 bases to trimming and J lost 2 bases; unmatched junction nucleotides: 1. For the CDR3, the DNA is TGTGCCAGCAGTGCTAGCGGGCCCTACAATGAGCAGTTCTTC. Its translation: CASSASGPYNEQFF.

The chain has TRBV7-8 and TRBJ1-1, with D tentatively TRBD1 (5 bases). The germline gives CDR1 SGHVS, CDR2 FQNEAQ. The length of the CDR3 is 15 residues. Trimming shortened V by 2 bases and J by 6 bases, and 16 bases separated the two germline ends. CDR3 sequence reads: CASSLTLGPTPEAFF. CDR3 in DNA: TGTGCCAGCAGCTTAACGTTGGGGCCGACCCCTGAAGCTTTCTTT.

The V call is TRBV4-1, the J call TRBJ1-2; 9 positions match TRBD1. This CDR3 region has 16 residues. CDR1 is MGHRA, CDR2 YSYEKL, per germline. J was trimmed by 5 bases and V by 1 base; bases with no gene match: 8. Written as DNA, the CDR3 is TGCGCCAGCAGCCAAGTCTCGGCGACAGGGGGATATGGCTACACCTTC. This encodes CASSQVSATGGYGYTF.

The chain combines TRBV11-2 with TRBJ2-3, with D perhaps TRBD1 (5 bases). V was clipped by 5 bases and J by 2 bases, with 8 bases between them. The CDR3 length is 13 residues. Germline CDR1 is SGHAT and CDR2 is FQNNGV. The CDR3: CASSHRYTDTQYF. CDR3 bases: TGTGCCAGCAGCCACAGGTACACAGATACGCAGTATTTT. The whole variable domain, filled in from reference TRBV11-2 and TRBJ2-3, reads EAGVAQSPRYKIIEKRQSVAFWCNPISGHATLYWYQQILGQGPKLLIQFQNNGVVDDSQLPKDRFSAERLKGVDSTLKIQPAKLEDSAVYLCASSHRYTDTQYFGPGTRLTVL.